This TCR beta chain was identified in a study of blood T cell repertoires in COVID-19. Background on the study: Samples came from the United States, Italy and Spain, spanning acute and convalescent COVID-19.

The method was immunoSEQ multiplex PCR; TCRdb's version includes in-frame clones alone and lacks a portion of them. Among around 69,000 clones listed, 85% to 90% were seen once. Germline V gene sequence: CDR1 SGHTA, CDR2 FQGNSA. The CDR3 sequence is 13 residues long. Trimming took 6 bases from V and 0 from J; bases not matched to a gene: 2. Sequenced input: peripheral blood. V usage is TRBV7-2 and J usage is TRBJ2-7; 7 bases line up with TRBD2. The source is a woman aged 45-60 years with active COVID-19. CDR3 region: CASSSSGSYEQYF. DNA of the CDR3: TGTGCCAGCAGTTCTAGCGGCTCCTACGAGCAGTACTTC.